These 5 T cell receptor delta chains share one sample of origin, sequenced in a study of γδ T cells in repeated Plasmodium falciparum infection. TCRdb called clones from the multiplex PCR reads again using CATT. Of 75,000 to 95,000 delta-chain clones in the sample, 0.8% to 1% were seen once. Vgamma9/Vdelta2+ and Vdelta2-negative gammadelta T cells were flow-sorted from PBMC for bulk sequencing. Sequenced input: gamma-delta T cells from blood. Receptors originate from a pool of human donors (malaria-infected and uninfected, not separated).

This clone was seen only a few times. This DNA translates differently at residue 16 from the TCRdb protein, which is that of a much larger clone; a read error is likely, and the protein shown is the DNA's own translation. As DNA, the CDR3 is TGTGCTCTTGGGGAAGGCGCTGGGGCCCGGAGAGGGTACACCGATAGACTCATCTTT. Amino acid sequence: CALGEGAGARRGYTDRLIF. The chain employs TRDV1 and TRDJ1; D is possibly TRDD3 (6 bases). The CDR3 is 19 residues long. From germline, CDR1 is TSWWSYY and CDR2 QGS.

This clone was picked up a small number of times. TCRdb's protein for this DNA is that of a much larger clone and differs from the translation at residue 6, likely a read error; the protein shown is the DNA translation. The V and J genes are TRDV2 and TRDJ1, with 12 bases aligning to TRDD3. Germline matching of the DNA provided the J gene here, since TCRdb leaves it blank. Germline lookup yields CDR1 GEAIGNYY and CDR2 EKD. The trim removed 0 bases at V and 4 bases at J, leaving 11 bases unmatched. There are 18 residues in the CDR3. The CDR3 region has the DNA TGTGCCTGTGACACCGGGATATCTGGGGGATACGGGAGCGATAAACTCATCTTT. It yields the protein CACDTGISGGYGSDKLIF.

This clone came up a few times. A far larger clone is off by one base, so a read error is likely. The sample holds other DNA sequences that translate to the same CDR3. The chain combines TRDV2 with TRDJ1, with 9 positions matching TRDD3. TCRdb gives no J gene; it was assigned here by matching the DNA to germline. CDR3 length: 24 amino acids. CDR1 GEAIGNYY and CDR2 EKD come from the germline V gene. The CDR3 DNA reads TGTGCTTGTGACACCGTGAGGGGGGGGGATACCCACTACAGTACACCGACGTACACCGATAAACTCATCTTT. This translates into CACDTVRGGDTHYSTPTYTDKLIF.

As concerns this clone: TCRdb's listed protein matches a much larger clone and diverges from this DNA's translation at residue 16, likely through a read error; the protein shown comes from the DNA. The genes are TRDV1 and TRDJ1; 9 nucleotides line up with TRDD2. Here the J gene was assigned by germline matching of the DNA, as TCRdb has none. J lost 4 bases, V lost 0 bases, and 21 bases had no gene match. This CDR3 is built from 21 residues. The germline V gene has CDR1 TSWWSYY and CDR2 QGS. The CDR3 spells CALGELTFLLMGGAYIDKLIF. The CDR3 DNA reads as TGTGCTCTTGGGGAACTCACCTTCCTACTAATGGGGGGAGCCTACATCGATAAACTCATCTTT.

Regarding this clone: This DNA translates differently at residue 8 from the TCRdb protein, which is that of a much larger clone; a read error is likely, and the protein shown is the DNA's own translation. This rearrangement joins TRDV2 to TRDJ1; 8 nucleotides align to TRDD3. The J gene comes from matching the DNA to germline here; TCRdb lacks it. The J segment lost 1 base and the V segment lost 1 base, leaving 7 bases of the junction unmatched. Germline-derived CDR1 and CDR2 are GEAIGNYY and EKD. The CDR3 covers 16 residues. The CDR3 loop is CACDTGGCASTDKLIF. As DNA, the CDR3 is TGTGCCTGTGACACTGGGGGATGCGCCTCCACCGATAAACTCATCTTT.